This is a list of T cell receptor beta chains from one sample in a study of CD8 T cells in ankylosing spondylitis. TCRdb independently ran MiXCR on the 5' RACE reads; one entry per CDR3 protein. There are around 430,000 distinct CDR3 sequences in the sample; 15% to 20% occur only once, and approximately 0.97% lies in the top ten. The specimen was blood, either unsorted or a sorted T cell fraction (not recorded which). The receptors shown here come from a male donor with ankylosing spondylitis. CDR3s include the opening cysteine and the closing phenylalanine or tryptophan. The D gene is left open where the match is weak. For some rows the clone size is stated as once, few or many, or as a class when expanded; others skip it.

size: NA; V: TRBV4-2; J: TRBJ2-7; D: TRBD2; DNA: TGTGCCAGCAGCCAACTTAGCGGGGTCAGCTCCTACGAGCAGTACTTC; CDR3: CASSQLSGVSSYEQYF
size: NA; V: TRBV20-1; J: TRBJ1-5; D: TRBD1; DNA: TGCAGTGCTAGAGGAAACACAGGGGGAAATCAGCCCCAGCATTTT; CDR3: CSARGNTGGNQPQHF
size: few; V: TRBV15; J: TRBJ1-5; D: NA; DNA: TGTGCCACCAGCAGAGGGGGGGCGCATCAGCCCCAGCATTTT; CDR3: CATSRGGAHQPQHF
size: few; V: TRBV5-8; J: TRBJ2-3; D: TRBD2; DNA: TGTGCCAGCAGTCGGGACTATGGGGCAGATACGCAGTATTTT; CDR3: CASSRDYGADTQYF
size: few; V: TRBV3-1; J: TRBJ2-7; D: TRBD2; DNA: TGTGCCAGCAGCCCCTCACTAGCGGGGGAGCAGTACTTC; CDR3: CASSPSLAGEQYF
size: few; V: TRBV7-6; J: TRBJ2-3; D: TRBD2; DNA: TGTGCCAGCAGCACAAATAGCGGGAGGAAACACACAGATACGCAGTATTTT; CDR3: CASSTNSGRKHTDTQYF
size: NA; V: TRBV13; J: TRBJ2-6; D: NA; DNA: TGTGCCAGCAGGCTTTTGGGTTCTGGGGCCAACGTCCTGACTTTC; CDR3: CASRLLGSGANVLTF
size: few; V: TRBV7-2; J: TRBJ1-2; D: NA; DNA: TGTGCCAGCAGCCCCCAGGGGACCGCTAACTATGGCTACACCTTC; CDR3: CASSPQGTANYGYTF
size: NA; V: TRBV30; J: TRBJ2-7; D: TRBD1; DNA: TGTGCCTGGAGTCCCCAGGGACAGGGTCAGAACTACGAGCAGTACTTC; CDR3: CAWSPQGQGQNYEQYF
size: few; V: TRBV18; J: TRBJ1-3; D: NA; DNA: TGTGCCAGCTCACCACCCGACGGGCTCTCTGGAAACACCATATATTTT; CDR3: CASSPPDGLSGNTIYF
size: NA; V: TRBV4-3; J: TRBJ2-1; D: NA; DNA: TGCGCCAGCAGCCAAGAACGGGCCCTCGATGAGCAGTTCTTC; CDR3: CASSQERALDEQFF
size: NA; V: TRBV11-2; J: TRBJ2-1; D: TRBD2; DNA: TGTGCCAGCAGCCCCCGGACTAGCGTGCCCTACAATGAGCAGTTCTTC; CDR3: CASSPRTSVPYNEQFF
size: few; V: TRBV7-8; J: TRBJ2-7; D: TRBD2; DNA: TGTGCCAGCAGCAATAGCGGGAGTTTCTCCTACGAGCAGTACTTC; CDR3: CASSNSGSFSYEQYF
size: NA; V: TRBV20-1; J: TRBJ1-2; D: NA; DNA: TGCAGTGCTAGAGACCCCCGTAAGGAGGCCTACACCTTC; CDR3: CSARDPRKEAYTF
size: few; V: TRBV20-1; J: TRBJ2-5; D: TRBD2; DNA: TGCAGTGCTAGATCTGCGGGAGAATTCCAAGAGACCCAGTACTTC; CDR3: CSARSAGEFQETQYF
size: NA; V: TRBV2; J: TRBJ2-1; D: NA; DNA: TGTGCCAGCAGTGAATGGGGGGCATGGAATGAGCAGTTCTTC; CDR3: CASSEWGAWNEQFF
size: NA; V: TRBV20-1; J: TRBJ2-7; D: NA; DNA: TGCAGTGCTAGGAGGGACGGTTCCTACGAGCAGTACTTC; CDR3: CSARRDGSYEQYF
size: NA; V: TRBV29-1; J: TRBJ2-5; D: TRBD1; DNA: TGCAGCGTCGCATCACGACAGGGGGTTAAGACCCAGTACTTC; CDR3: CSVASRQGVKTQYF
size: few; V: TRBV18; J: TRBJ2-5; D: TRBD1; DNA: TGTGCCAGCTCACTGGCCGGGACAGGAGACCAAGAGACCCAGTACTTC; CDR3: CASSLAGTGDQETQYF
size: NA; V: TRBV5-1; J: TRBJ2-7; D: NA; DNA: TGCGCCAGCAGCAGCGGGTACGGGGGCTCCTACGAGCAGTACTTC; CDR3: CASSSGYGGSYEQYF
size: NA; V: TRBV20-1; J: TRBJ2-1; D: NA; DNA: TGCAGTGCTGGCCCCCCAGGGAGCAATGAGCAGTTCTTC; CDR3: CSAGPPGSNEQFF
size: few; V: TRBV5-5; J: TRBJ2-7; D: NA; DNA: TGTGCCAGCAGCTACAGGGACCCCTACGAGCAGTACTTC; CDR3: CASSYRDPYEQYF
size: NA; V: TRBV30; J: TRBJ1-1; D: NA; DNA: TGTGCCTGGACCTCTCCGGCGTTAACTTTCTTT; CDR3: CAWTSPALTFF
size: few; V: TRBV11-2; J: TRBJ2-7; D: TRBD2; DNA: TGTGCCAGCAGCTTAGACGGCGGGGGGCTCCTCTACGAGCAGTACTTC; CDR3: CASSLDGGGLLYEQYF
size: many; V: TRBV29-1; J: TRBJ2-4; D: NA; DNA: TGCAGCGTTGAAGATATTGGGGGCACCAAAAACATTCAGTACTTC; CDR3: CSVEDIGGTKNIQYF
size: few; V: TRBV7-2; J: TRBJ1-2; D: NA; DNA: TGTGCCAGCAGCAGATCGCGGACGGACTATGGCTACACCTTC; CDR3: CASSRSRTDYGYTF
size: many; V: TRBV4-2; J: TRBJ2-7; D: NA; DNA: TGTGCCAGCAGCCAAGATTGGGACTACGAGCAGTACTTC; CDR3: CASSQDWDYEQYF
size: NA; V: TRBV28; J: TRBJ2-1; D: NA; DNA: TGTGCCAGCAGTTTAAGGGGATTGGCTCTAGGAGGTGAGCAGTTCTTC; CDR3: CASSLRGLALGGEQFF
size: NA; V: TRBV7-3; J: TRBJ1-2; D: TRBD1; DNA: TGTGCCAGCAGCCCTGGGACAGGTGACTATGGCTACACCTTC; CDR3: CASSPGTGDYGYTF
size: NA; V: TRBV30; J: TRBJ2-6; D: NA; DNA: TGTGCCCACCCAGGGGGCGGGGGGCCCTTCTCTGGGGCCAACGTCCTGACTTTC; CDR3: CAHPGGGGPFSGANVLTF
size: few; V: TRBV2; J: TRBJ2-1; D: TRBD2; DNA: TGTGCCAGCGATGGGCCCGAGCGGGGTGAGCAGTTCTTC; CDR3: CASDGPERGEQFF
size: NA; V: TRBV21-1; J: TRBJ1-2; D: NA; DNA: TGTGCCAGCAGCAAATTGGGACAGGGGCATGGCTACACCTTC; CDR3: CASSKLGQGHGYTF
size: many; V: TRBV29-1; J: TRBJ1-1; D: NA; DNA: TGCAGCGTTGTTCGGGGGGGCGATGAAGCTTTCTTT; CDR3: CSVVRGGDEAFF
size: few; V: TRBV12-3/TRBV12-4; J: TRBJ1-2; D: NA; DNA: TGTGCCAGCAGTTTGGTCGAGTTGGCTGGCTACACCTTC; CDR3: CASSLVELAGYTF
size: NA; V: TRBV6-1; J: TRBJ1-1; D: NA; DNA: TGTGCCAGCACCGAGCGGAGGGGCATGAACACTGAAGCTTTCTTT; CDR3: CASTERRGMNTEAFF
size: NA; V: TRBV20-1; J: TRBJ2-7; D: TRBD1; DNA: TGCAGTGCTGGGAAGACAGGGGGCCAGGACGAGCAGTACTTC; CDR3: CSAGKTGGQDEQYF
size: NA; V: TRBV20-1; J: TRBJ2-5; D: NA; DNA: TGCAGTGCTCACCCTCCGGACTTCCAAGAGACCCAGTACTTC; CDR3: CSAHPPDFQETQYF
size: few; V: TRBV2; J: TRBJ2-1; D: NA; DNA: TGTGCCAGCAGTGGAGTGCAGGTAGTCTCGGATGAGCAGTTCTTC; CDR3: CASSGVQVVSDEQFF
size: few; V: TRBV5-1; J: TRBJ2-7; D: TRBD1; DNA: TGCGCCAGCAGCCATTCCACCGGGACAGGGGGATACGAGCAGTACTTC; CDR3: CASSHSTGTGGYEQYF
size: NA; V: TRBV2; J: TRBJ2-7; D: TRBD1; DNA: TGTGCCAGCTCTTACAGGGGGGTCGGCGGCGAGCAGTACTTC; CDR3: CASSYRGVGGEQYF